The clone carrying this T cell receptor beta chain was picked up a small number of times. The entry originates in a study of identical twins. TCRdb analysed the 5' RACE reads with MiXCR anew, one entry per CDR3 protein. This table holds over 250,000 distinct CDR3 sequences, roughly 9.7% found once. The CDR3 has 13 amino acids. The J segment lost 5 bases and the V segment lost 6 bases, leaving 3 bases of the junction unmatched. Per germline, CDR1 LGHDT and CDR2 YNNKEL (reference sequence). These records were also assigned to another study, of yellow fever vaccine responses in identical twins.

Input material: CD8+ T cells sorted from blood. The gene calls are TRBV3-1 and TRBJ2-2; 7 positions agree with TRBD1. The receptor was derived from a woman between 18 and 29 years old in good health. This CDR3 is CASSTGETGELFF. Here the CDR3 DNA reads TGTGCCAGCAGTACAGGGGAAACCGGGGAGCTGTTTTTT.